The rows below give T cell receptor beta chains drawn from one sample of a study of CD8 T cells in ankylosing spondylitis. TCRdb processed the 5' RACE reads anew with MiXCR; each CDR3 protein has one entry. This sample has some 140,000 distinct CDR3 sequences, with 5.5% to 7.5% found just once. The sequenced sample consisted of blood, either unsorted or a sorted T cell fraction (not recorded which). Every receptor here comes from a female donor with ankylosing spondylitis or in good health (not recorded which). Both conserved end residues are part of each CDR3. The D gene is left open where the match is weak. Clone size is given for some rows only: seen once, a few or many times, or a class if the clone is expanded.

>NA|TRBJ1-4|TRBV20-1|many
TGCAGTGCTCGCTCAGGGAGGGAGGAAAAACTGTTTTTT
CSARSGREEKLFF
>TRBD1|TRBJ1-2|TRBV20-1|many
TGCAGTGCTACGGACAGGAACTATGGCTACACCTTC
CSATDRNYGYTF
>NA|TRBJ1-6|TRBV3-1|many
TGTGCCAGCAGCCAAGGGGGGCTTTCACCCCTCCACTTT
CASSQGGLSPLHF
>TRBD1|TRBJ2-7|TRBV18|many
TGTGCCAGCTCACCATTTCAGCCCGGGACAGGGTCGAATACGCAGTACTTC
CASSPFQPGTGSNTQYF
>NA|TRBJ2-2|TRBV9|few
TGTGCCAGCAGCGGACACGCCGGGGAGCTGTTTTTT
CASSGHAGELFF
>TRBD2|TRBJ2-2|TRBV29-1|many
TGCAGCGTTTCCGGGGGGATAAACACCGGGGAGCTGTTTTTT
CSVSGGINTGELFF
>NA|TRBJ1-1|TRBV12-3/TRBV12-4|many
TGTGCCAGCAGTTTATTCGGGGGCCCTGAAGCTTTCTTT
CASSLFGGPEAFF
>NA|TRBJ2-7|TRBV28|NA
TGTGCCAGCAGACCGGGACGGCCCTCTTCCTACGAGCAGTACTTC
CASRPGRPSSYEQYF
>NA|TRBJ1-1|TRBV7-8|many
TGTGCCAGCAGCTTCGGTTTTGTGACTGAAGCTTTCTTT
CASSFGFVTEAFF
>NA|TRBJ1-5|TRBV19|many
TGTGCCAGTAGTATCGAAGGGGGACATCAGCCCCAGCATTTT
CASSIEGGHQPQHF
>TRBD1|TRBJ1-1|TRBV29-1|many
TGCAGCGTTGACAGGGGGTTGAACACTGAAGCTTTCTTT
CSVDRGLNTEAFF
>NA|TRBJ1-2|TRBV20-1|many
TGCAGTGTTTTCCCGACGGGATATGGCTACACCTTC
CSVFPTGYGYTF
>NA|TRBJ1-2|TRBV20-1|many
TGCAGGGCAGGGTCAGACTATGGCTACACCTTC
CRAGSDYGYTF
>NA|TRBJ2-3|TRBV12-3/TRBV12-4|many
TGTGCCAGCAGTTTTGCCCCCCCACCGGATACGCAGTATTTT
CASSFAPPPDTQYF
>NA|TRBJ1-5|TRBV12-3/TRBV12-4|many
TGTGCCAGCAGTCCGCAGGGGTCTAGCAATCAGCCCCAGCATTTT
CASSPQGSSNQPQHF
>NA|TRBJ1-6|TRBV6-1|many
TGTGCCAGCAGTGATCTGGGACGGCCCCATTCACCCCTCCACTTT
CASSDLGRPHSPLHF
>TRBD1|TRBJ1-2|TRBV4-3|many
TGCGCCAGCAGCCAGGTACTCGGACAGGCCTATGGCTACACCTTC
CASSQVLGQAYGYTF
>NA|TRBJ1-2|TRBV7-8|NA
TGTGCCAGCAGCCGCTCTTTTTATGGCTACACCTTC
CASSRSFYGYTF
>TRBD1|TRBJ2-7|TRBV6-2/TRBV6-3|many
TGTGCCAGCAGTTACTCCCGGGACAGGGGCTACGAGCAGTACTTC
CASSYSRDRGYEQYF
>TRBD1|TRBJ2-2|TRBV12-3/TRBV12-4|many
TGTGCCAGCAGCCCGACAGGGGGCACCGGGGAGCTGTTTTTT
CASSPTGGTGELFF
>TRBD1|TRBJ1-1|TRBV20-1|many
TGCAGTGCTAGAGATCGTGGCAGGGGGTCGGTTGCTTTCTTT
CSARDRGRGSVAFF
>TRBD1|TRBJ2-3|TRBV2|many
TGTGCCAGCAGAATGGGACAGAGGGATACGCAGTATTTT
CASRMGQRDTQYF
>TRBD2|TRBJ2-2|TRBV6-1|NA
TGTGTCAGCAGTGAAGCTACTAGGGCGGGGGGCACCGGGGAGCTGTTTTTT
CVSSEATRAGGTGELFF
>TRBD1|TRBJ1-5|TRBV4-2|many
TGTGCCAGCAGCCAAGTGGGACAGCCCAATCAGCCCCAGCATTTT
CASSQVGQPNQPQHF
>NA|TRBJ2-5|TRBV5-1|many
TGCGCCAGCAGTAGGAATCCGGGGCAAGAGACCCAGTACTTC
CASSRNPGQETQYF
>NA|TRBJ1-1|TRBV6-5|many
TGTGCCAGCAGTTATCGGAGGGTTTGGATAAACACTGAAGCTTTCTTT
CASSYRRVWINTEAFF
>TRBD1|TRBJ1-2|TRBV24-1|few
TGTGCCACCAGTGAAACAACGACAGGGTTGGGCTATGGCTACACCTTC
CATSETTTGLGYGYTF
>NA|TRBJ2-3|TRBV7-2|many
TGTGCCAGCAGCTTTCGGGGTAGCACAGATACGCAGTATTTT
CASSFRGSTDTQYF
>NA|TRBJ2-1|TRBV7-3|many
TGTGCCAGCAGCCTCCCCGGACGTCAGGACTCCTACAATGAGCAGTTCTTC
CASSLPGRQDSYNEQFF
>NA|TRBJ2-5|TRBV20-1|many
TGCAGTGCTAGAGATCTAGACAGCAAGGAGACCCAGTACTTC
CSARDLDSKETQYF
>NA|TRBJ2-3|TRBV12-3/TRBV12-4|few
TGTGCCACCTCTCAAGCAGCCAACGACGCAGATACGCAGTATTTT
CATSQAANDADTQYF
>NA|TRBJ2-2|TRBV7-9|NA
TGTGCCAGCAGCTCAGGGGACACACTTAGCACCGGGGAGCTGTTTTTT
CASSSGDTLSTGELFF
>NA|TRBJ2-1|TRBV12-3/TRBV12-4|many
TGTGCCAGCACCTTACGGGGTGGGATGGGGAATGAGCAGTTCTTC
CASTLRGGMGNEQFF
>TRBD1|TRBJ1-5|TRBV7-8|many
TGTGCCAGCAGCTTAGAGGGACAGGGTGAGCAGCAGCCCCAGCATTTT
CASSLEGQGEQQPQHF
>TRBD2|TRBJ2-1|TRBV12-3/TRBV12-4|many
TGTGCCAGCAGTTTTGGCGGGGGGGCAGGACATGAGCAGTTCTTC
CASSFGGGAGHEQFF
>NA|TRBJ1-2|TRBV6-1|many
TGTGCCAGCAGTGAAGCCTTTCTCCGGATCTATGGCTACACCTTC
CASSEAFLRIYGYTF
>NA|TRBJ2-1|TRBV20-1|many
TGCAGTGCTAGAGATGGGCGGGACGGTTACAATGAGCAGTTCTTC
CSARDGRDGYNEQFF
>NA|TRBJ2-1|TRBV5-1|once
TGCGCCAGCAGCTTGGAATATAGCCCTGAGCAGTTCTTC
CASSLEYSPEQFF
>NA|TRBJ2-7|TRBV12-3/TRBV12-4|few
TGTGCCAGCAGCACCCGGCCCGACTACGAGCAGTACTTC
CASSTRPDYEQYF
>TRBD2|TRBJ2-3|TRBV7-2|many
TGTGCCAGCAGCTTACAGATTTCTAGCGGGGGACACGATACGCAGTATTTT
CASSLQISSGGHDTQYF
>NA|TRBJ2-1|TRBV5-8|many
TGTGCCAGCAGCTTGGGGGTGGGTCCCTACAATGAGCAGTTCTTC
CASSLGVGPYNEQFF
>NA|TRBJ1-3|TRBV3-1|many
TGTGCCAGCGACTTAGGGGGCTCTGGAAACACCATATATTTT
CASDLGGSGNTIYF
>TRBD1|TRBJ1-2|TRBV7-2|NA
TGTGCCAGCAGCGAGACAGGGGTTGACTATGGCTACACCTTC
CASSETGVDYGYTF
>TRBD2|TRBJ2-1|TRBV20-1|many
TGCAGTGCTAGATGGCTAGCGGCCTACAATGAGCAGTTCTTC
CSARWLAAYNEQFF
>NA|TRBJ2-3|TRBV14|many
TGTGCCAGCAGCCAAGACAGGCGCCAGGGGATCACAGATACGCAGTATTTT
CASSQDRRQGITDTQYF
>NA|TRBJ1-1|TRBV4-2|NA
TGTGCCAGCAGCCAAGATCCGGGGGCCCCTGAAGCTTTCTTT
CASSQDPGAPEAFF
>NA|TRBJ1-2|TRBV3-1|many
TGTGCCAGCAGCCAGGCTTGGGGGAACTATGGCTACACCTTC
CASSQAWGNYGYTF
>TRBD2|TRBJ2-7|TRBV10-2|many
TGCGCCAGCAGTGATAGCGGGGGTCTTTACGAGCAGTACTTC
CASSDSGGLYEQYF
>NA|TRBJ1-3|TRBV19|NA
TGTGCCAGTAGTATTGGCGGGCAGATTAGTTTCTCTGGAAACACCATATATTTT
CASSIGGQISFSGNTIYF
>TRBD1|TRBJ2-1|TRBV29-1|many
TGCAGCGTCACCACAGGGGGTGGAGGGCAGTTCTTC
CSVTTGGGGQFF
>NA|TRBJ1-4|TRBV12-3/TRBV12-4|NA
TGTGCCAGCGGGAGTAGGGGCACTAATGAAAAACTGTTTTTT
CASGSRGTNEKLFF
>NA|TRBJ2-6|TRBV5-1|many
TGCGCCAGCAGCTTCATCGGAATCTCTGGGGCCAACGTCCTGACTTTC
CASSFIGISGANVLTF
>TRBD2|TRBJ2-1|TRBV28|many
TGTGCCAGCAGTATGTCTAGCGGGGGGGCTTTTGAGCAGTTCTTC
CASSMSSGGAFEQFF
>TRBD1|TRBJ1-1|TRBV5-1|many
TGCGCCAGCAGCTACAGGGGTCACCAGAACACTGAAGCTTTCTTT
CASSYRGHQNTEAFF